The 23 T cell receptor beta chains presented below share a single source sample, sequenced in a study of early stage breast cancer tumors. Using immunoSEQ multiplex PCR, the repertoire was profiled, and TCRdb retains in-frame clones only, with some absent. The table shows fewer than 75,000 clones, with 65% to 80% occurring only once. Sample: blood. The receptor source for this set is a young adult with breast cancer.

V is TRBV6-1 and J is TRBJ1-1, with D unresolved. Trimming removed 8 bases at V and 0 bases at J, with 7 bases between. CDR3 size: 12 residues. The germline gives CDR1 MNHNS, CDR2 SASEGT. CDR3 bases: TGTGCCAGCGGGCGGTTGAACACTGAAGCTTTCTTT. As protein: CASGRLNTEAFF.

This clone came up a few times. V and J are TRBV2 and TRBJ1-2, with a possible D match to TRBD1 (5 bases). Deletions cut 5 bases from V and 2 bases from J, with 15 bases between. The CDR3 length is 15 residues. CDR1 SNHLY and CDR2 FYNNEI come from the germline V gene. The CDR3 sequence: CASSHPGRTNYGYTF. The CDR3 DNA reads TGTGCCAGCAGTCATCCGGGACGTACCAACTATGGCTACACCTTC.

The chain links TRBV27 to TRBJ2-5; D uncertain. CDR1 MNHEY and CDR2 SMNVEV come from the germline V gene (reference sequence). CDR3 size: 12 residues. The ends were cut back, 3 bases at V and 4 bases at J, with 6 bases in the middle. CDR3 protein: CASSLVRETQYF. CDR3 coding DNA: TGTGCCAGCAGTTTGGTTAGAGAGACCCAGTACTTC.

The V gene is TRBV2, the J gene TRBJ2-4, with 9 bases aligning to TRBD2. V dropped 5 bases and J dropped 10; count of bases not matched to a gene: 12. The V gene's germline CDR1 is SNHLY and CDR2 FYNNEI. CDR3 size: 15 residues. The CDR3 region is CASSKGALAGNIQYF. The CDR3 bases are TGTGCCAGCAGTAAAGGGGCTCTAGCGGGAAATATTCAGTACTTC.

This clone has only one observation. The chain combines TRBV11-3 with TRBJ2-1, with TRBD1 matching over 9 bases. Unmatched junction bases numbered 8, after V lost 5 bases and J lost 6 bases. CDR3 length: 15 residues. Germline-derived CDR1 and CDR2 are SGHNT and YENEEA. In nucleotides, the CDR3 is TGTGCCAGCAGCGTGACCGGGACAGGGAGCAATGAGCAGTTCTTC. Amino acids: CASSVTGTGSNEQFF.

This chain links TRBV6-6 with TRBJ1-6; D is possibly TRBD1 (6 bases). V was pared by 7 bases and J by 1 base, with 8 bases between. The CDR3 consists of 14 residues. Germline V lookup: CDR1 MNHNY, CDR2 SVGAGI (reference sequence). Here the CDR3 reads CASIQGSYNSPLHF. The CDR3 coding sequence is TGTGCCAGCATTCAGGGGTCCTATAATTCACCCCTCCACTTT.

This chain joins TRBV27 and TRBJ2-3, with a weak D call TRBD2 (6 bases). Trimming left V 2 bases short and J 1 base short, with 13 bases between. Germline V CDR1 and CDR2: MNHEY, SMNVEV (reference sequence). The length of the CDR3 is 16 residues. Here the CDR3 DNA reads TGTGCCAGCAGTTTAGAGTCGTGGGGGGGCACAGATACGCAGTATTTT. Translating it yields CASSLESWGGTDTQYF.

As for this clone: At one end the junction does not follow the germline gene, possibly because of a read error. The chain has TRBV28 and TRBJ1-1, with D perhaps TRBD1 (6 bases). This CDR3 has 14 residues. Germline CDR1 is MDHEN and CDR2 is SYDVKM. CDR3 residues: CASRNRVGNPEAFF. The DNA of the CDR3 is TGTGCCAGCAGAAACAGGGTGGGGAACCCTGAAGCTTTCTTT.

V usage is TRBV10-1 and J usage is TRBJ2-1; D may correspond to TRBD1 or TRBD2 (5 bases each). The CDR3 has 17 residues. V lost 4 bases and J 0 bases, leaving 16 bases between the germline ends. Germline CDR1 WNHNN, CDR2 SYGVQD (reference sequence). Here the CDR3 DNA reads TGCGCCAGCAGTGGGGGGTACGGTTCGAGCTCCTACAATGAGCAGTTCTTC. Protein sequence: CASSGGYGSSSYNEQFF.

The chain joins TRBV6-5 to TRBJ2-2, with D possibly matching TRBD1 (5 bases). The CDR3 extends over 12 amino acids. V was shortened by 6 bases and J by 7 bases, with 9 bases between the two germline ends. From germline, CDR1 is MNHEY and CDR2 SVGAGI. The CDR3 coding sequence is TGTGCCAGCAGCCGCACAGGCGGGGAGCTGTTTTTT. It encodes CASSRTGGELFF.

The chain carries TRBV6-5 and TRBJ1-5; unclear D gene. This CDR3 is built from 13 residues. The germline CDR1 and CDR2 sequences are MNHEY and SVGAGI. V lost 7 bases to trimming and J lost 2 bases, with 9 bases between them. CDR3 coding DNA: TGTGCCAGCATCTCGAGCGGCAATCAGCCCCAGCATTTT. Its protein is CASISSGNQPQHF.

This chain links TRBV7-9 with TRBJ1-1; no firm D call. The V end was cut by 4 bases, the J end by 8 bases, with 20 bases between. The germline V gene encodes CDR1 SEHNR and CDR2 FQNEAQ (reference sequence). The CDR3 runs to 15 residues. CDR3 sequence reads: CASSSPGRAGFEAFF. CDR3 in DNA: TGTGCCAGCAGCTCCCCCGGGAGAGCTGGATTCGAAGCTTTCTTT.

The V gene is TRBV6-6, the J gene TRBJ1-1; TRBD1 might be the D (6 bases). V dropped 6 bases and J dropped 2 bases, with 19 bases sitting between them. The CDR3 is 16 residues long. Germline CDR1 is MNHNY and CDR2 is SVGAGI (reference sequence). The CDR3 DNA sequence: TGTGCCAGCAGCGACCGGGGGAGGACAGCAAACACTGAAGCTTTCTTT. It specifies CASSDRGRTANTEAFF.

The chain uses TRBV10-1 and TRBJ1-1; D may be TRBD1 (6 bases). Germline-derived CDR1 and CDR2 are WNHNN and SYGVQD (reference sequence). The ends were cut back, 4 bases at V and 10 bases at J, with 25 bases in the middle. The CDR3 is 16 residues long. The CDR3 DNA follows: TGCGCCAGCAGTGGACCCGACCGGGACAAGGGAAATAGAGCTTTCTTT. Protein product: CASSGPDRDKGNRAFF.

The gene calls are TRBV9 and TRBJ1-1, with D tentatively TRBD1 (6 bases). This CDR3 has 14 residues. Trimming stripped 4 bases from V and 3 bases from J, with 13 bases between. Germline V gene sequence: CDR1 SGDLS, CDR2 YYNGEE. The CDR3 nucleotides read TGTGCCAGCAGCCCGGGGGCGCAGGACACTGAAGCTTTCTTT. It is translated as CASSPGAQDTEAFF.

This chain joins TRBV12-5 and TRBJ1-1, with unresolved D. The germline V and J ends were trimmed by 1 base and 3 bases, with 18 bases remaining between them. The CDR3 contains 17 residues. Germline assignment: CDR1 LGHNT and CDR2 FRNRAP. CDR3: CASGLGGSQYYDTEAFF. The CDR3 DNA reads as TGTGCTAGTGGTTTGGGAGGGTCCCAGTATTACGACACTGAAGCTTTCTTT. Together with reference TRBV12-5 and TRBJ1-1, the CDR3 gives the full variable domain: DARVTQTPRHKVTEMGQEVTMRCQPILGHNTVFWYRQTMMQGLELLAYFRNRAPLDDSGMPKDRFSAEMPDATLATLKIQPSEPRDSAVYFCASGLGGSQYYDTEAFFGQGTRLTVV.

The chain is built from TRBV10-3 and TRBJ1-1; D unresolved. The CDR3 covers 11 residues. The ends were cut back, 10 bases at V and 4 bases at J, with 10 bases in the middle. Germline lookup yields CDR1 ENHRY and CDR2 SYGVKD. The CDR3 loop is CATQGGTEAFF. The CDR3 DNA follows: TGTGCCACCCAAGGTGGCACTGAAGCTTTCTTT.

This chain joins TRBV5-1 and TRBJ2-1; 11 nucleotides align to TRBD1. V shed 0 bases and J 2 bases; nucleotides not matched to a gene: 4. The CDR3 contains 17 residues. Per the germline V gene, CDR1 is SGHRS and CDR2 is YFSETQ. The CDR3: CASSLGTGGAPYNEQFF. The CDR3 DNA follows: TGCGCCAGCAGCTTGGGGACAGGGGGCGCCCCCTACAATGAGCAGTTCTTC.

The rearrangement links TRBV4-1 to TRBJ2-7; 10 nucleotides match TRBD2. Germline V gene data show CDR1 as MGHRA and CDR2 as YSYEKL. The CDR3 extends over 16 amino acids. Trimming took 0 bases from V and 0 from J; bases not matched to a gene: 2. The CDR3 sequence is CASSQELAGSSYEQYF. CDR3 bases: TGCGCCAGCAGCCAAGAACTAGCGGGGAGCTCCTACGAGCAGTACTTC.

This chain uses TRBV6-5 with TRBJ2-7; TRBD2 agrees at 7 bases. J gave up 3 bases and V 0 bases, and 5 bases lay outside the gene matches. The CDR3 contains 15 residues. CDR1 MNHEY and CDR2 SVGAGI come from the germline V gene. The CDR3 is CASSYSLAGDYEQYF. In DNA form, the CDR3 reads TGTGCCAGCAGTTACTCTCTTGCGGGAGACTACGAGCAGTACTTC.

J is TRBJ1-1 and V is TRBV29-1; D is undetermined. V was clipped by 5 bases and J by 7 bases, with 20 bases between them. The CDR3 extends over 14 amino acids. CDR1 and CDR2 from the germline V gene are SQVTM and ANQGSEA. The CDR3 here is CSVIDRAFGDEAFF. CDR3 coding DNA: TGCAGCGTTATTGACCGGGCCTTCGGAGATGAAGCTTTCTTT.

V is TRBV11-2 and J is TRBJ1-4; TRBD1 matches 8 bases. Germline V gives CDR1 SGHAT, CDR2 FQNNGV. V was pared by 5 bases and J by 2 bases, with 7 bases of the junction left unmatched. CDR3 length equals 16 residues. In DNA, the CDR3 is TGTGCCAGCAGCAGCCAGGGGGCTAACACTAATGAAAAACTGTTTTTT. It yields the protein CASSSQGANTNEKLFF. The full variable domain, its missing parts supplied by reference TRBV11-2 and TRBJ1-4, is EAGVAQSPRYKIIEKRQSVAFWCNPISGHATLYWYQQILGQGPKLLIQFQNNGVVDDSQLPKDRFSAERLKGVDSTLKIQPAKLEDSAVYLCASSSQGANTNEKLFFGSGTQLSVL.

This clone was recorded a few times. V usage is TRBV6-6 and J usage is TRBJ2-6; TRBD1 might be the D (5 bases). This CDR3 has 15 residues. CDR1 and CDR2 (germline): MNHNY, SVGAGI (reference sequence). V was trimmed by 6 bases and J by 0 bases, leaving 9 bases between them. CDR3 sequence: CASRQGVSGANVLTF. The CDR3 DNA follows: TGTGCCAGCAGGCAAGGGGTCTCTGGGGCCAACGTCCTGACTTTC.